A selection of T cell receptor beta chains follows, all from one sample in a study of blood T cell repertoires in COVID-19. Assay: immunoSEQ multiplex PCR; the TCRdb copy retains only in-frame clones and omits some. The top ten hold 30% to 35% of the sample, which has roughly 90,000 clones, approximately 80% seen once. The material sequenced was peripheral blood. The receptors derive from a woman older than 75 with active or convalescent COVID-19. Both conserved end residues are part of each CDR3. The order of the fields is J gene, V gene, clone size, D gene, CDR3 protein, CDR3 DNA. The D gene is left open where the match is weak. Clone size is shown for a subset of rows, as once, few, many or a class of expanded clone.

>TRBJ2-7|TRBV18|NA|TRBD1
CASSPGTANEQYF
TGTGCCAGCTCACCAGGGACAGCTAACGAGCAGTACTTC
>TRBJ2-5|TRBV5-8|NA|NA
CATRGQETQYF
TGTGCCACCCGGGGTCAAGAGACCCAGTACTTC
>TRBJ1-1|TRBV7-6|NA|NA
CASSLGGAENTEAFF
TGTGCCAGCAGCTTAGGAGGTGCGGAAAACACTGAAGCTTTCTTT
>TRBJ2-7|TRBV29-1|NA|NA
CSVGRSSYEQYF
TGCAGCGTTGGGCGGAGCTCCTACGAGCAGTACTTC
>TRBJ2-3|TRBV11-3|NA|NA
CASSNAVSGTQYF
TGTGCCAGCAGCAATGCAGTTTCTGGTACGCAGTATTTT
>TRBJ2-1|TRBV28|NA|TRBD2
CASSPRTSGGWEQFF
TGTGCCAGCAGTCCCCGGACTAGCGGGGGATGGGAGCAGTTCTTC
>TRBJ1-1|TRBV7-9|NA|NA
CASSLREGGTEAFF
TGTGCCAGCAGCCTCCGGGAGGGGGGCACTGAAGCTTTCTTT
>TRBJ1-1|TRBV20-1|NA|NA
CSASPPRGMKGTEAFF
TGCAGTGCTAGTCCCCCCCGGGGAATGAAGGGCACTGAAGCTTTCTTT
>TRBJ1-6|TRBV30|NA|TRBD1
CAWGGQGDSPLHF
TGTGCCTGGGGGGGACAGGGAGATTCACCCCTCCACTTT
>TRBJ1-2|TRBV4-3|NA|TRBD1
CASSQGTGPGGYTF
TGCGCCAGCAGCCAAGGGACAGGCCCCGGCGGCTACACCTTC
>TRBJ2-2|TRBV27|NA|TRBD1
CASSFLPGQRTGELFF
TGTGCCAGCAGTTTTCTCCCGGGACAGCGTACCGGAGAGCTGTTTTTT
>TRBJ1-1|TRBV4-1|NA|NA
CASSRQQGNTEAFF
TGCGCCAGCAGCCGCCAGCAGGGTAACACTGAAGCTTTCTTT
>TRBJ2-3|TRBV14|NA|TRBD2
CASSQGTSGGFTDTQYF
TGTGCCAGCAGCCAAGGGACTAGCGGGGGATTCACAGATACGCAGTATTTT
>TRBJ2-3|TRBV9|few|TRBD2
CASSVTSGGASTDTQYF
TGTGCCAGCAGCGTAACTAGCGGGGGGGCGAGCACAGATACGCAGTATTTT
>TRBJ2-1|TRBV2|few|TRBD2
CASSQGTSFGNEQFF
TGTGCCAGCAGCCAAGGGACTAGCTTCGGCAATGAGCAGTTCTTC
>TRBJ2-3|TRBV11-2|NA|NA
CASSQDAEVDTQYF
TGTGCCAGCAGCCAGGACGCGGAGGTAGATACGCAGTATTTT
>TRBJ1-6|TRBV7-2|NA|NA
CASSLGGLSNSPLHF
TGTGCCAGCAGCCTAGGGGGGCTGAGCAATTCACCCCTCCACTTT
>TRBJ1-3|TRBV18|NA|TRBD1
CASSLPGQGFYSGNTIYF
TGTGCCAGCTCTCTACCGGGACAGGGATTTTACTCTGGAAACACCATATATTTT
>TRBJ1-6|TRBV5-1|NA|NA
CASSLVSGNSPLHF
TGCGCCAGCAGCTTGGTGAGTGGTAATTCACCCCTCCACTTT
>TRBJ2-3|TRBV5-1|NA|TRBD1
CASRGTGVQDTQYF
TGCGCCAGCAGAGGGACAGGGGTACAAGATACGCAGTATTTT
>TRBJ1-2|TRBV7-9|NA|NA
CASSWSGDYGYTF
TGTGCCAGCAGCTGGTCGGGTGACTATGGCTACACCTTC
>TRBJ1-2|TRBV5-1|NA|TRBD1
CASSPGTGDYGYTF
TGCGCCAGCAGTCCCGGGACAGGGGACTATGGCTACACCTTC
>TRBJ2-3|TRBV10-3|NA|TRBD2
CAISLAGGIDTQYF
TGTGCCATCAGCTTAGCGGGAGGGATAGATACGCAGTATTTT
>TRBJ2-3|TRBV6-6|NA|NA
CASRRDSGTDTQYF
TGTGCCAGCAGGAGGGATTCGGGCACAGATACGCAGTATTTT
>TRBJ2-1|TRBV3-1/TRBV3-2|few|NA
CASASFYEQFF
TGTGCCAGCGCTAGCTTCTATGAGCAGTTCTTC
>TRBJ1-3|TRBV5-4|NA|TRBD1
CASSLGQGYGNTIYF
TGTGCCAGCAGCTTGGGACAGGGGTATGGAAACACCATATATTTT
>TRBJ1-2|TRBV5-1|NA|NA
CASSLGRGFYGYTF
TGCGCCAGCAGCTTGGGCAGGGGCTTTTATGGCTACACCTTC
>TRBJ2-3|TRBV10-2|NA|NA
CASSEATDTQYF
TGCGCCAGCAGTGAAGCCACAGATACGCAGTATTTT
>TRBJ1-2|TRBV7-2|NA|NA
CASSLEAGGYTF
TGTGCCAGCAGCTTAGAGGCGGGCGGCTACACCTTC
>TRBJ2-1|TRBV15|once|NA
CATSRDVGYNEQFF
TGTGCCACCAGCAGAGATGTCGGCTACAATGAGCAGTTCTTC
>TRBJ2-7|TRBV10-3|NA|TRBD2
CAISDPGTSAKYEQYF
TGTGCCATCAGTGACCCCGGGACTAGCGCTAAATACGAGCAGTACTTC
>TRBJ2-7|TRBV2|NA|NA
CASSEGGRISYEQYF
TGTGCCAGCAGTGAGGGGGGGCGTATATCCTACGAGCAGTACTTC
>TRBJ1-1|TRBV7-9|NA|TRBD1
CASRASDRQGGTEAFF
TGTGCCAGTAGAGCCTCGGACCGACAGGGAGGCACTGAAGCTTTCTTT
>TRBJ1-4|TRBV19|NA|TRBD1
CASSMTGINEKLFF
TGTGCCAGTAGTATGACAGGGATCAATGAAAAACTGTTTTTT
>TRBJ1-1|TRBV9|NA|NA
CASSVGSGAEAFF
TGTGCCAGCAGCGTGGGGTCGGGAGCTGAAGCTTTCTTT
>TRBJ2-3|TRBV5-6|NA|NA
CASSLVQRGNTQYF
TGTGCCAGCAGCTTGGTACAGCGCGGGAATACGCAGTATTTT
>TRBJ1-1|TRBV28|once|NA
CASSPSTDSWSTEAFF
TGTGCCAGCAGCCCGAGCACGGACAGTTGGAGCACTGAAGCTTTCTTT
>TRBJ2-7|TRBV19|few|TRBD1
CASSISGTASYEQYF
TGTGCCAGTAGTATTTCGGGGACAGCCTCCTACGAGCAGTACTTC
>TRBJ2-1|TRBV7-3|once|TRBD2
CASSFLAGVVNEQFF
TGTGCCAGCAGCTTTCTAGCGGGAGTCGTGAATGAGCAGTTCTTC
>TRBJ1-3|TRBV18|NA|TRBD1
CASSPVDRGDSGNTIYF
TGTGCCAGCTCACCAGTGGACAGGGGTGACTCTGGAAACACCATATATTTT
>TRBJ2-4|TRBV2|NA|TRBD2
CASRGLAGGTAKNIQYF
TGTGCCAGCAGGGGACTAGCGGGGGGCACAGCCAAAAACATTCAGTACTTC
>TRBJ2-1|TRBV28|NA|TRBD2
CASTYQLGRGAYNEQFF
TGTGCCAGCACCTATCAGCTTGGGAGGGGTGCCTACAATGAGCAGTTCTTC
>TRBJ2-7|TRBV18|NA|NA
CASSPGLTRGLEQYF
TGTGCCAGCTCGCCTGGACTTACCCGAGGGCTGGAGCAGTACTTC
>TRBJ1-2|TRBV3-1/TRBV3-2|NA|NA
CASSQEARDYGYTF
TGTGCCAGCAGCCAAGAGGCGAGGGACTATGGCTACACCTTC
>TRBJ2-5|TRBV23-1|NA|NA
CASSQFIETQYF
TGCGCCAGCAGTCAATTCATCGAGACCCAGTACTTC
>TRBJ2-2|TRBV9|NA|TRBD1
CASSVHRQGPGELFF
TGTGCCAGCAGCGTACACCGACAGGGCCCCGGGGAGCTGTTTTTT
>TRBJ1-6|TRBV15|NA|NA
CATSSARGGSYNSPLHF
TGTGCCACCAGCAGTGCGCGGGGGGGGTCCTATAATTCACCCCTCCACTTT
>TRBJ1-2|TRBV28|once|NA
CASSSTGQIYGYTF
TGTGCCAGCAGTTCAACCGGACAGATATATGGCTACACCTTC
>TRBJ2-5|TRBV29-1|NA|TRBD2
CSVERPVGTSGRRAETQYF
TGCAGCGTTGAAAGACCCGTCGGGACTAGCGGGAGGAGGGCAGAGACCCAGTACTTC
>TRBJ1-2|TRBV6-1|NA|TRBD1
CASHRGDYGYTF
TGTGCCAGTCACAGGGGTGACTATGGCTACACCTTC
>TRBJ2-1|TRBV28|NA|NA
CASSPLNNEQFF
TGTGCCAGCAGCCCGCTAAACAATGAGCAGTTCTTC
>TRBJ2-1|TRBV28|few|TRBD2
CASSPTGLAGFGEQFF
TGTGCCAGCAGTCCCACCGGACTAGCGGGATTCGGTGAGCAGTTCTTC
>TRBJ2-1|TRBV19|NA|NA
CASSPRMGSSYNEQFF
TGTGCCAGTAGTCCCCGGATGGGGAGCTCCTACAATGAGCAGTTCTTC
>TRBJ2-6|TRBV28|NA|NA
CASTLVGAGANVLTF
TGTGCCAGCACCCTAGTAGGTGCTGGGGCCAACGTCCTGACTTTC
>TRBJ2-2|TRBV18|NA|NA
CASSLRTGENTGELFF
TGTGCCAGCTCACTTCGAACCGGGGAGAACACCGGGGAGCTGTTTTTT
>TRBJ1-4|TRBV5-8|NA|TRBD1
CASSSRTGIFGSEKLFF
TGTGCCAGCAGCTCGCGGACAGGGATATTCGGGAGTGAAAAACTGTTTTTT
>TRBJ2-5|TRBV11-3|NA|NA
CASSLDPTRGETQYF
TGTGCCAGCAGCTTAGATCCGACCCGGGGAGAGACCCAGTACTTC
>TRBJ1-1|TRBV5-1|NA|NA
CASSLILSTEAFF
TGCGCCAGCAGCTTGATTTTGAGTACTGAAGCTTTCTTT
>TRBJ2-1|TRBV19|NA|NA
CASSLQGLGYNEQFF
TGTGCCAGTAGCCTCCAGGGTTTAGGCTACAATGAGCAGTTCTTC